The clone carrying this TCR beta chain has only a few counts. Antigen: not known. This record belongs to a study of T cells in Graves' hyperthyroidism and ophthalmopathy. Overall study results and limits: Blood held most thyroid clonotypes expanded above 0.001 frequency.

With V trimmed by 4 bases and J by 4 bases, 7 bases remained unmatched. CDR1 and CDR2 from the germline V gene are SGHNT and YYREEE (reference sequence). CDR3 length equals 15 residues. What was amplified from RNA transcripts were TCR beta CDR3 regions. Researchers ran a first-round RT-PCR on the TCR CDR3 using the HTBI primer set. Via MiXCR, TCRdb re-called the multiplex PCR reads, giving one row per CDR3 protein. The sample holds about 300,000 distinct CDR3 sequences, roughly a fifth seen once. This clonotype originated in a man in his forties or fifties with Graves' ophthalmopathy. The material sequenced was blood. This chain joins TRBV5-4 and TRBJ2-3; 9 nucleotides agree with TRBD1. The CDR3 DNA reads TGTGCCAGCAGCCAGAACAGGGGGCGTGCAGATACGCAGTATTTT. Its translation is CASSQNRGRADTQYF.